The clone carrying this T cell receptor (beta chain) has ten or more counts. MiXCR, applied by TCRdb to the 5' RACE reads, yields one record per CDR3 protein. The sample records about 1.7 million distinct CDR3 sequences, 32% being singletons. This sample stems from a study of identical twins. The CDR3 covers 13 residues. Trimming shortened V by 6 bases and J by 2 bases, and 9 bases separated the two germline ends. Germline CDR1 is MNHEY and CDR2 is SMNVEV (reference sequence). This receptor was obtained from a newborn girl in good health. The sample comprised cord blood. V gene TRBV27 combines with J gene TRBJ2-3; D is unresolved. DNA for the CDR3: TGTGCCAGCAGCTCCCGACACACAGATACGCAGTATTTT. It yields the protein CASSSRHTDTQYF.